This passage covers 30 T cell receptor beta chains from one sample sequenced in a study of cytomegalovirus exposure and HLA in healthy donors. The PCR had 60 Vbeta and 13 Jbeta primers. Profiling relied on immunoSEQ multiplex PCR, and the TCRdb table lists in-frame clones only, not all of them. The data hold some 170,000 clones, with approximately 78% observed a single time. Sequences were obtained from PBMCs. Receptors were obtained from a human donor in good health.

This clone was found a few times. The J gene is TRBJ1-5, the V gene TRBV9; unclear D gene. Deletions cut 0 bases from V and 4 bases from J, with 8 bases between. The V gene's germline CDR1 is SGDLS and CDR2 YYNGEE. The CDR3 loop spans 14 amino acids. CDR3 DNA sequence: TGTGCCAGCAGCGTAGATCACAGAAATCAGCCCCAGCATTTT. Translated, it gives CASSVDHRNQPQHF.

This chain joins TRBV30 and TRBJ2-1; 9 bases line up with TRBD2. This CDR3 has 14 amino acids. The germline V gene has CDR1 GTSNPN and CDR2 SVGIG (reference sequence). Unmatched junction bases numbered 7, after V lost 1 base and J lost 9 bases. CDR3 in DNA: TGTGCCTGGAGTGACAAGCGGGGGGACGGTGAGCAGTTCTTC. Translation: CAWSDKRGDGEQFF.

This chain connects TRBV7-9 to TRBJ1-1, with no clear D. Germline CDR1 SEHNR, CDR2 FQNEAQ (reference sequence). The CDR3 is made up of 15 amino acids. The V and J ends lost 3 bases and 7 bases respectively, with 18 bases between them. The CDR3 DNA sequence: TGTGCCAGCAGCTTGGGTGGCGGGGAAGAGCGTGAAGCTTTCTTT. Its translation is CASSLGGGEEREAFF.

This clone was seen a single time. The V and J genes are TRBV19 and TRBJ2-1, with TRBD2 identical over 8 bases. After removal of 6 bases from V and 0 bases from J, the junction contained 10 bases not matched to a gene. CDR1 LNHDA and CDR2 SQIVND come from the germline V gene (reference sequence). The length of the CDR3 is 17 residues. The CDR3: CASSSTSGLSSYNEQFF. The DNA for the CDR3 is TGTGCCAGTAGCTCTACTAGCGGCCTGAGCTCCTACAATGAGCAGTTCTTC.

The rearrangement joins TRBV6-1 to TRBJ2-7; 14 bases map to TRBD2. The germline gives CDR1 MNHNS, CDR2 SASEGT. CDR3 length equals 16 residues. The trim removed 2 bases at V and 5 bases at J, leaving 5 bases unmatched. The CDR3 loop is CASSERGLAGGDEQYF. CDR3 sequence (DNA): TGTGCCAGCAGTGAACGTGGACTAGCGGGGGGCGACGAGCAGTACTTC.

This chain uses TRBV19 with TRBJ1-5, with 10 bases that match TRBD1. Germline V lookup: CDR1 LNHDA, CDR2 SQIVND (reference sequence). Trimming at V came to 8 bases and at J to 3 bases, leaving 13 bases not matched to a gene. The CDR3 spans 17 residues. In DNA, the CDR3 is TGTGCCAGTCGGAACGGACAGGGGGTAATACTCAATCAGCCCCAGCATTTT. It is translated as CASRNGQGVILNQPQHF. Based on the CDR3 plus reference TRBV19 and TRBJ1-5, the full variable domain is DGGITQSPKYLFRKEGQNVTLSCEQNLNHDAMYWYRQDPGQGLRLIYYSQIVNDFQKGDIAEGYSVSREKKESFPLTVTSAQKNPTAFYLCASRNGQGVILNQPQHFGDGTRLSIL.

The chain couples TRBV7-2 to TRBJ1-1; no reliable D call. The V end was cut by 1 base, the J end by 0 bases, with 6 bases between. The CDR3 loop spans 14 amino acids. CDR1 SGHTA and CDR2 FQGNSA come from the germline V gene. As DNA, the CDR3 is TGTGCCAGCAGCTTAGGCAGGATGAACACTGAAGCTTTCTTT. This sequence encodes CASSLGRMNTEAFF.

The chain couples TRBV5-4 to TRBJ2-7; TRBD1 matches 8 bases. The CDR3 consists of 15 residues. Germline assignment: CDR1 SGHNT and CDR2 YYREEE (reference sequence). Trimming removed 4 bases from V and 7 bases from J; junction bases left unmatched: 13. CDR3 sequence reads: CASSPVPSGGVEQYF. The CDR3 DNA is TGTGCCAGCAGCCCAGTCCCGTCAGGGGGCGTTGAGCAGTACTTC.

The gene calls are TRBV20-1 and TRBJ2-5; no clear D. The CDR3 spans 11 residues. Germline V CDR1 and CDR2: DFQATT, SNEGSKA (reference sequence). Trimming pared 7 bases from V and 0 bases from J, leaving 6 bases between. The chain's CDR3 is CSGQYQETQYF. DNA of the CDR3: TGCAGTGGCCAGTACCAAGAGACCCAGTACTTC.

The chain couples TRBV4-1 to TRBJ1-4; TRBD1 is a possible D gene (6 bases). This CDR3 has 15 amino acids. Trimming took off 8 bases at V and 10 bases at J, with 23 bases between the two ends. The germline gives CDR1 MGHRA, CDR2 YSYEKL. The CDR3 region is CASLYRQGQRLKLFF. In DNA, the CDR3 is TGCGCCAGCTTGTATCGGCAGGGGCAAAGGTTAAAACTGTTTTTT.

This clone appeared a single time. V gene TRBV7-3 combines with J gene TRBJ2-1; perhaps TRBD1 as D (5 bases). The CDR3 length is 16 residues. V shed 4 bases and J shed 4 bases, with 17 bases lying between them. The V gene's germline CDR1 is SGHTA and CDR2 FQGTGA. The CDR3 sequence is CASSWAGPGPYNEQFF. CDR3 coding DNA: TGTGCCAGCAGCTGGGCAGGGCCCGGACCTTACAATGAGCAGTTCTTC.

The J gene is TRBJ2-4, the V gene TRBV5-8; D might be TRBD1 (5 bases). V lost 5 bases and J lost 2, with 11 bases in between. The CDR3 has 14 amino acids. CDR1 and CDR2 (germline): SGHTS, YDEGEE. The CDR3 nucleotides read TGTGCCAGCAGACGAACAGGTACCAAAAACATTCAGTACTTC. Its translation: CASRRTGTKNIQYF.

The chain recombines TRBV2 with TRBJ2-1; TRBD2 matches 14 bases. In germline, CDR1 is SNHLY, CDR2 FYNNEI. With 8 bases clipped from V and 7 bases from J, the junction kept 1 base outside the gene matches. The CDR3 has 13 amino acids. The CDR3 protein is CASGTSGGNEQFF. DNA for the CDR3: TGTGCCAGCGGGACTAGCGGGGGAAATGAGCAGTTCTTC.

As DNA, the CDR3 is TGTGCCAGCCGAGGGACAGGGGACTATGGCTACACCTTC. It translates to CASRGTGDYGYTF. The chain combines TRBV6-6 with TRBJ1-2, with 10 bases matching TRBD1. Germline assignment: CDR1 MNHNY and CDR2 SVGAGI (reference sequence). The J segment lost 3 bases and the V segment lost 8 bases, leaving 3 bases of the junction unmatched. The length of the CDR3 is 13 residues.

This clone has a single count. V and J are TRBV6-5 and TRBJ1-2, with D maybe TRBD1 (6 bases). V lost 2 bases, J lost 13 bases, and 17 bases lay in between. The CDR3 has 13 residues. Germline CDR1 reads MNHEY; CDR2 reads SVGAGI. The CDR3 sequence: CASSYTTGPDRTF. The CDR3 DNA reads TGTGCCAGCAGTTACACGACAGGCCCCGATCGCACCTTC.

The chain recombines TRBV5-1 with TRBJ2-5, with D perhaps matching TRBD1 (6 bases). In germline, CDR1 is SGHRS, CDR2 YFSETQ. V lost 0 bases, J lost 1 base, and 10 bases lay in between. This CDR3 has 15 amino acids. This chain's CDR3 is CASSLDYRAQETQYF. In DNA, the CDR3 is TGCGCCAGCAGCTTGGACTACAGGGCCCAAGAGACCCAGTACTTC.

Remarks on this clone: The sample contains more than one DNA sequence encoding this CDR3. The J gene is TRBJ1-1, the V gene TRBV27; unclear D gene. There are 14 residues in the CDR3. The ends were cut back, 5 bases at V and 1 base at J, with 11 bases in the middle. Germline V gives CDR1 MNHEY, CDR2 SMNVEV (reference sequence). CDR3 loop: CASSSPGWNTEAFF. DNA for the CDR3: TGTGCCAGCAGTAGCCCGGGGTGGAACACTGAAGCTTTCTTT.

The V and J genes are TRBV9 and TRBJ1-1; D call uncertain. V lost 4 bases, J lost 0 bases, and 7 bases lay in between. The CDR3 length is 13 residues. Germline V gene sequence: CDR1 SGDLS, CDR2 YYNGEE. The CDR3 spells CASSLQVNTEAFF. The DNA of the CDR3 is TGTGCCAGCAGCCTTCAGGTGAACACTGAAGCTTTCTTT.

The J gene is TRBJ2-5, the V gene TRBV5-4; 8 positions match TRBD1. Per germline, CDR1 SGHNT and CDR2 YYREEE (reference sequence). J lost 7 bases, V lost 2 bases, and 13 bases had no gene match. There are 16 residues in the CDR3. This CDR3 is CASSFGTGVVFGTQYF. The CDR3 bases are TGTGCCAGCAGCTTTGGGACAGGCGTCGTTTTCGGGACCCAGTACTTC.

V is TRBV4-1 and J is TRBJ1-1, with 10 nucleotides matching TRBD1. CDR1 and CDR2 from the germline V gene are MGHRA and YSYEKL. This CDR3 spans 16 amino acids. V was clipped by 5 bases and J by 0 bases; unmatched bases: 6. The CDR3 region is CASSKGTGVMNTEAFF. The CDR3, as DNA: TGCGCCAGCAGCAAAGGGACAGGGGTTATGAACACTGAAGCTTTCTTT.

The J gene is TRBJ1-4, the V gene TRBV5-4; D not resolved. CDR3 length equals 13 residues. V gave up 2 bases and J gave up 8 bases, with 10 bases separating them. Germline-derived CDR1 and CDR2 are SGHNT and YYREEE (reference sequence). The CDR3 DNA sequence: TGTGCCAGCAGCTTTCTTCCGGGGGAAAAACTGTTTTTT. It codes for CASSFLPGEKLFF. Together with reference TRBV5-4 and TRBJ1-4, the CDR3 gives the full variable domain: ETGVTQSPTHLIKTRGQQVTLRCSSQSGHNTVSWYQQALGQGPQFIFQYYREEENGRGNFPPRFSGLQFPNYSSELNVNALELDDSALYLCASSFLPGEKLFFGSGTQLSVL.

This chain links TRBV27 with TRBJ1-4; 9 nucleotides line up with TRBD1. The CDR3 covers 15 residues. The junction had 4 bases not matched to a gene; V was cut back by 3 bases and J by 5 bases. Germline CDR1 reads MNHEY; CDR2 reads SMNVEV (reference sequence). As DNA, the CDR3 is TGTGCCAGCAGTTTGAGGACAGGGGTAAATGAAAAACTGTTTTTT. It codes for CASSLRTGVNEKLFF.

The chain has TRBV6-1 and TRBJ1-1; D is possibly TRBD1 (6 bases). Germline CDR1 reads MNHNS; CDR2 reads SASEGT. This CDR3 comprises 12 residues. V dropped 2 bases and J dropped 8 bases, with 9 bases sitting between them. DNA of the CDR3: TGTGCCAGCAGTGAAAGGGGGAGAGAAGCTTTCTTT. It codes for CASSERGREAFF.

Regarding this clone: Other DNA sequences in the sample encode the same CDR3. V usage is TRBV19 and J usage is TRBJ2-2; D may be TRBD1 (6 bases). The CDR3 extends over 13 amino acids. Germline V lookup: CDR1 LNHDA, CDR2 SQIVND (reference sequence). Trimming cost V 4 bases and J 3 bases, with 6 bases left between them. The CDR3 reads CASSTGDTGELFF. In DNA form, the CDR3 reads TGTGCCAGTAGTACAGGGGACACCGGGGAGCTGTTTTTT.

Only a few counts were recorded for this clone. This sequence joins TRBV5-4 and TRBJ1-3; TRBD1 matches at 12 bases. Germline CDR1 SGHNT, CDR2 YYREEE (reference sequence). CDR3 length equals 18 residues. The ends lost 4 bases at V and 5 bases at J; junction bases unmatched: 13. The CDR3 coding sequence is TGTGCCAGCAGCGCGGGACAGGGGGCTAATGGCGGGAGAAACACCATATATTTT. Its protein is CASSAGQGANGGRNTIYF.

This clone occurred a few times. The chain is built from TRBV5-1 and TRBJ1-6; 10 nucleotides line up with TRBD1. The CDR3 is 14 residues long. The V and J ends lost 4 bases and 10 bases, in that order; junction bases with no gene match: 5. CDR1 SGHRS and CDR2 YFSETQ come from the germline V gene. The DNA for the CDR3 is TGCGCCAGCAGCCCCGGGACAGGGGCATCACCCCTCCACTTT. Protein: CASSPGTGASPLHF. The full variable domain, with the rest looked up from reference TRBV5-1 and TRBJ1-6, is KAGVTQTPRYLIKTRGQQVTLSCSPISGHRSVSWYQQTPGQGLQFLFEYFSETQRNKGNFPGRFSGRQFSNSRSEMNVSTLELGDSALYLCASSPGTGASPLHFGNGTRLTVT.

The V call is TRBV7-2, the J call TRBJ1-1; 9 positions match TRBD1. V dropped 2 bases and J dropped 10; count of bases not matched to a gene: 5. CDR1 is SGHTA and CDR2 is FQGNSA in the germline V gene. The CDR3 has 13 residues. The CDR3, as DNA: TGTGCCAGCAGCTTAACAGGGGGCGAGGTAGCTTTCTTT. It codes for CASSLTGGEVAFF.

The V call is TRBV7-3, the J call TRBJ2-2; D unresolved. This CDR3 contains 14 residues. Germline CDR1 and CDR2: SGHTA and FQGTGA. V was pared by 1 base and J by 6 bases, with 9 bases between. This CDR3 is CASSLMVEAGELFF. CDR3 bases: TGTGCCAGCAGCTTAATGGTAGAGGCCGGGGAGCTGTTTTTT.

The chain uses TRBV20-1 and TRBJ1-4; TRBD1 might be the D (6 bases). The length of the CDR3 is 10 residues. Germline loops: CDR1 DFQATT, CDR2 SNEGSKA (reference sequence). Deletions cut 6 bases from V and 12 bases from J, with 11 bases between. This CDR3 reads CSAGGRELFF. The CDR3 nucleotides read TGCAGTGCCGGGGGGCGAGAACTGTTTTTT.

This sequence joins TRBV5-6 and TRBJ2-1; 10 positions agree with TRBD2. With V trimmed by 0 bases and J by 4 bases, 4 bases remained unmatched. The CDR3 contains 16 residues. CDR1 and CDR2 from the germline V gene are SGHDT and YYEEEE. The CDR3 loop reads CASSLVWTSGYNEQFF. CDR3 DNA sequence: TGTGCCAGCAGCTTGGTATGGACTAGCGGTTACAATGAGCAGTTCTTC.